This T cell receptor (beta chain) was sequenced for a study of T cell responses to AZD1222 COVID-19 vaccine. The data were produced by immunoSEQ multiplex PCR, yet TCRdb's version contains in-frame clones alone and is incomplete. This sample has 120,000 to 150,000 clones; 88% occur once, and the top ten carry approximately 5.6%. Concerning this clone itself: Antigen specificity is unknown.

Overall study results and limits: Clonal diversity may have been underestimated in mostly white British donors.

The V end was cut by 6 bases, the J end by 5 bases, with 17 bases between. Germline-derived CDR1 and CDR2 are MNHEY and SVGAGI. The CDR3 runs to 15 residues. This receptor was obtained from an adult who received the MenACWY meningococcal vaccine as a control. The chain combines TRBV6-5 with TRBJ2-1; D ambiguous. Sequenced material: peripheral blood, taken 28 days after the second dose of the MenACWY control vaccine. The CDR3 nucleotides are TGTGCCAGCAGCCACGGTCGAACCGGGCACAATGAGCAGTTCTTC. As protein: CASSHGRTGHNEQFF.